The T cell receptor beta chain described here comes from a study of T-cell memory formation after mild COVID-19. Each CDR3 protein gets one entry after TCRdb re-called the 5' RACE reads with MiXCR. The table lists 350,000 to 500,000 distinct CDR3 sequences, roughly 18% of them singletons. Regarding the study as a whole: Clones that contracted clustered mainly in CM and EM if CD4+ and in EMRA if CD8+. Clones that shrank (day 15 to 85) were balanced CD4/CD8, whereas later expanders leaned CD4+.

This clonotype was counted only a few times. Its antigen is as yet unknown. Sequenced: PBMCs or a T cell subset sorted from them (not recorded which). The receptor's source is a man in his late teens or twenties who had mild COVID-19 (a few samples of this study predate the infection). Cell type and time point are not known.

Here the CDR3 reads CASSLAWVEVETQYF. The DNA of the CDR3 is TGCGCCAGCAGCTTGGCCTGGGTGGAGGTGGAGACCCAGTACTTC. V and J are TRBV5-1 and TRBJ2-5; a possible D gene is TRBD2 (5 bases). The germline gives CDR1 SGHRS, CDR2 YFSETQ. The CDR3 has 15 residues. Between the trimmed V and J ends, which lost 0 bases and 5 bases, there was a span of 14 bases.